These 12 T cell receptor beta chains were all obtained from the same sample, sequenced in a study of OX40 agonist ivuxolimab in advanced cancers. This table comes from immunoSEQ multiplex PCR, and its TCRdb copy is limited to in-frame clones, with some not included. Of about 73,000 clones in the sample, around nine tenths are singletons; the top ten hold roughly 0.55%. The source was CD4+ or CD8+ T cells sorted from blood, collected in a trial of the OX40 agonist ivuxolimab. The receptors were sampled from an adult with an advanced solid tumor such as melanoma, head and neck, liver or kidney cancer.

The chain joins TRBV19 to TRBJ1-2, with a possible D match to TRBD1 (5 bases). V dropped 5 bases and J dropped 2 bases, with 12 bases sitting between them. Germline assignment: CDR1 LNHDA and CDR2 SQIVND (reference sequence). This CDR3 contains 14 residues. The CDR3 bases are TGTGCCAGTAGTTTCCTGGCAGGGAACTATGGCTACACCTTC. Residues: CASSFLAGNYGYTF.

The CDR3 bases are TGTGCCTGGAGTGCTCGGACAGGGTCCTATAATTCACCCCTCCACTTT. This translates into CAWSARTGSYNSPLHF. The chain couples TRBV30 to TRBJ1-6; 8 bases align to TRBD1. Germline V gives CDR1 GTSNPN, CDR2 SVGIG (reference sequence). The trim removed 1 base at V and 1 base at J, leaving 3 bases unmatched. The CDR3 consists of 16 residues.

The chain employs TRBV6-6 and TRBJ2-1, with 7 bases identical to TRBD2. Germline CDR1 reads MNHNY; CDR2 reads SVGAGI (reference sequence). The CDR3 runs 15 residues. Trimming cost V 5 bases and J 5 bases; bases outside gene matches: 9. Written as DNA, the CDR3 is TGTGCCAGCAGTATCCCGGGACTACACAACAATGAGCAGTTCTTC. The encoded protein is CASSIPGLHNNEQFF.

The V gene is TRBV6-5, the J gene TRBJ2-7; TRBD1 matches 11 bases. The junction had 7 bases not matched to a gene; V was cut back by 6 bases and J by 6 bases. The CDR3 runs 14 residues. From germline, CDR1 is MNHEY and CDR2 SVGAGI. CDR3 sequence (DNA): TGTGCCAGCAGCTCCTGGGACAGGGGGTCCGAGCAGTACTTC. Amino acid sequence: CASSSWDRGSEQYF.

This chain joins TRBV11-3 and TRBJ2-3; TRBD2 agrees at 7 bases. The V gene end was trimmed by 5 bases and the J gene end by 0 bases; junction bases not matched to a gene: 8. Germline V CDR1 and CDR2: SGHNT, YENEEA. The CDR3 consists of 16 residues. CDR3 in amino acids: CASSVSLAASTDTQYF. CDR3 nucleotides: TGTGCCAGCAGCGTTAGCCTAGCGGCTAGCACAGATACGCAGTATTTT.

This clone has only one observation. V gene TRBV7-9 combines with J gene TRBJ2-5, with TRBD2 as a possible D gene (6 bases). The end of the DNA is better explained by TRBJ2-7, so the J call may be wrong. Germline lookup yields CDR1 SEHNR and CDR2 FQNEAQ (reference sequence). The CDR3 extends over 11 amino acids. CDR3 amino acids: CASSPRGEQYF. Written as DNA, the CDR3 is TGTGCCAGCAGCCCGCGGGGCGAGCAGTACTTC.

V usage is TRBV25-1 and J usage is TRBJ2-7, with TRBD1 as a possible D gene (6 bases). Germline loops: CDR1 MGHDK, CDR2 SYGVNS. The CDR3 consists of 14 residues. Trimming cost V 4 bases and J 1 base, with 11 bases left between them. For the CDR3, the DNA is TGTGCCAGCAGTGTCGACAGGCGTTCCTACGAGCAGTACTTC. Translating gives CASSVDRRSYEQYF.

For the CDR3, the DNA is TGTGCCAGTAGACCAAGCGGGACTCTCCACGAGCAGTACTTC. The encoded protein is CASRPSGTLHEQYF. The chain recombines TRBV19 with TRBJ2-7, with 7 bases that match TRBD2. The CDR3 totals 14 residues. J lost 5 bases, V lost 6 bases, and 10 bases had no gene match. Germline loops: CDR1 LNHDA, CDR2 SQIVND (reference sequence). The whole variable domain, filled in from reference TRBV19 and TRBJ2-7, reads DGGITQSPKYLFRKEGQNVTLSCEQNLNHDAMYWYRQDPGQGLRLIYYSQIVNDFQKGDIAEGYSVSREKKESFPLTVTSAQKNPTAFYLCASRPSGTLHEQYFGPGTRLTVT.

V is TRBV19 and J is TRBJ1-3, with D uncertain. Trimming left V 4 bases short and J 1 base short, with 2 bases between. This CDR3 is built from 12 residues. Germline CDR1 LNHDA, CDR2 SQIVND (reference sequence). CDR3 in DNA: TGTGCCAGTAGTACGTCTGGAAACACCATATATTTT. This sequence encodes CASSTSGNTIYF.

The chain combines TRBV19 with TRBJ1-2; D might be TRBD1 (6 bases). Looked up from germline, CDR1 is LNHDA and CDR2 is SQIVND (reference sequence). The CDR3 loop spans 13 amino acids. Trimming took off 6 bases at V and 5 bases at J, with 13 bases between the two ends. CDR3 residues: CASRRVGAYGYTF. The CDR3 DNA sequence: TGTGCCAGTAGGAGGGTGGGGGCTTATGGCTACACCTTC.

This clone has only a few counts. The chain couples TRBV27 to TRBJ1-2; D call uncertain. Between the trimmed V and J ends, which lost 0 bases and 2 bases, there was a span of 10 bases. The germline CDR1 and CDR2 sequences are MNHEY and SMNVEV (reference sequence). This CDR3 comprises 15 residues. The DNA for the CDR3 is TGTGCCAGCAGTTTATCCTGGGTCTCCAACTATGGCTACACCTTC. Its translation: CASSLSWVSNYGYTF.

V is TRBV11-3 and J is TRBJ2-2, with 10 bases identical to TRBD2. Germline CDR1 is SGHNT and CDR2 is YENEEA. This CDR3 contains 17 residues. V lost 2 bases and J lost 3; bases outside the gene matches: 6. CDR3 bases: TGTGCCAGCAGCTTAAGTCTAGCGGGAGCCCACACCGGGGAGCTGTTTTTT. Translating it yields CASSLSLAGAHTGELFF.